These 31 T cell receptor beta chains were sequenced from one sample in a study of T cell responses to AZD1222 COVID-19 vaccine. Clones were read by immunoSEQ multiplex PCR, and TCRdb kept only the in-frame ones, dropping some. The table has roughly 150,000 clones, about nine tenths seen once. The specimen was peripheral blood, collected on day 0 of AZD1222 vaccination. All receptors derive from an adult in good health.

This clone occurred once. The rearrangement uses TRBV4-2 and TRBJ1-1, with D uncertain. Germline V lookup: CDR1 LGHNA, CDR2 YNFKEQ. Trimming took off 3 bases at V and 1 base at J, with 6 bases between the two ends. This CDR3 is built from 13 residues. As DNA, the CDR3 is TGTGCCAGCAGCCACCCACAGAACACTGAAGCTTTCTTT. This sequence encodes CASSHPQNTEAFF.

This chain connects TRBV28 to TRBJ2-1; D may be TRBD1 (6 bases). The CDR3 has 16 residues. Germline lookup yields CDR1 MDHEN and CDR2 SYDVKM. With 1 base removed from V and 2 bases from J, the gap between germline ends came to 12 bases. The CDR3 sequence: CASSLFDRRTYNEQFF. CDR3 DNA: TGTGCCAGCAGTTTATTCGACAGGAGAACCTACAATGAGCAGTTCTTC.

V usage is TRBV5-1 and J usage is TRBJ2-4; maybe TRBD2 (6 bases). Germline CDR1 SGHRS, CDR2 YFSETQ. This CDR3 is 15 amino acids long. Trimming took off 2 bases at V and 7 bases at J, with 16 bases between the two ends. This CDR3 reads CASSFELGRQNIQYF. In DNA form, the CDR3 reads TGCGCCAGCAGCTTCGAATTGGGGAGGCAGAACATTCAGTACTTC.

This clone was observed once. V usage is TRBV15 and J usage is TRBJ2-7; 7 bases fit TRBD1. The V and J ends lost 4 bases and 6 bases, in that order; junction bases with no gene match: 6. From germline, CDR1 is LNHNV and CDR2 YYDKDF (reference sequence). This CDR3 region has 13 residues. This CDR3 is CATSKRQGSEQYF. DNA of the CDR3: TGTGCCACCAGCAAAAGACAGGGATCCGAGCAGTACTTC.

The chain has TRBV19 and TRBJ2-3; TRBD2 agrees at 7 bases. The CDR3 is made up of 16 amino acids. V lost 3 bases, J lost 0 bases, and 6 bases stayed unmatched. Germline CDR1 is LNHDA and CDR2 is SQIVND (reference sequence). The CDR3 reads CASSIGSGSSTDTQYF. The CDR3 DNA sequence: TGTGCCAGTAGTATTGGTAGCGGGTCGAGCACAGATACGCAGTATTTT. Full variable domain (outside the CDR3, taken from reference TRBV19 and TRBJ2-3): DGGITQSPKYLFRKEGQNVTLSCEQNLNHDAMYWYRQDPGQGLRLIYYSQIVNDFQKGDIAEGYSVSREKKESFPLTVTSAQKNPTAFYLCASSIGSGSSTDTQYFGPGTRLTVL.

The genes are TRBV5-4 and TRBJ1-6; TRBD1 matches at 7 bases. Trimming removed 4 bases from V and 10 bases from J; junction bases left unmatched: 8. Germline V gives CDR1 SGHNT, CDR2 YYREEE (reference sequence). CDR3 size: 14 residues. CDR3 sequence reads: CASSHDREGSPLHF. The CDR3 nucleotides read TGTGCCAGCAGCCACGACAGGGAAGGATCACCCCTCCACTTT.

V usage is TRBV4-1 and J usage is TRBJ1-4, with D tentatively TRBD1 (6 bases). The V end was cut by 11 bases, the J end by 8 bases, with 24 bases between. The CDR3 extends over 15 amino acids. The germline CDR1 and CDR2 sequences are MGHRA and YSYEKL. The CDR3 DNA reads as TGCGCCCCCAGCCAACTCAGGGGCCCGTGGGAAAAACTGTTTTTT. Translating gives CAPSQLRGPWEKLFF.

This clone was recorded once. J is TRBJ1-1 and V is TRBV6-2 or TRBV6-3; the D is unclear. Germline-derived CDR1 and CDR2 are MNHEY and SVGEGT. The CDR3 sequence is 13 residues long. The V end lost 6 bases, the J end lost 1 base, and 9 bases lay between the germline ends. The CDR3 is CASSITGNTEAFF. Here the CDR3 DNA reads TGTGCCAGCAGCATTACGGGGAACACTGAAGCTTTCTTT.

The chain links TRBV5-1 to TRBJ1-4, with D possibly TRBD1 on 5 matching bases. This CDR3 is 15 amino acids long. CDR1 and CDR2 (germline): SGHRS, YFSETQ. V shed 3 bases and J shed 7 bases, with 16 bases lying between them. The CDR3 region has the DNA TGCGCCAGCAGCTCACAGGAGCCCAAGGGTGAAAAACTGTTTTTT. This gives the protein CASSSQEPKGEKLFF.

The V gene is TRBV27, the J gene TRBJ2-7; 8 bases align to TRBD1. This CDR3 has 13 residues. Germline-derived CDR1 and CDR2 are MNHEY and SMNVEV (reference sequence). V lost 5 bases to trimming and J lost 4 bases; unmatched junction nucleotides: 4. The DNA of the CDR3 is TGTGCCAGCAGTACAGGGGGAGTTTACGAGCAGTACTTC. Translated, it gives CASSTGGVYEQYF.

The rearrangement links TRBV20-1 to TRBJ2-7; D may be TRBD2 (6 bases). The CDR3 totals 14 residues. The V gene's germline CDR1 is DFQATT and CDR2 SNEGSKA (reference sequence). V was cut by 3 bases and J by 3 bases, with 15 bases left in between. The CDR3: CSASRAGGVYEQYF. The CDR3 DNA sequence: TGCAGTGCTAGTCGTGCGGGCGGGGTCTACGAGCAGTACTTC.

The chain has TRBV19 and TRBJ1-4; D might be TRBD1 (6 bases). V shed 6 bases and J shed 4 bases, with 15 bases lying between them. This CDR3 has 15 amino acids. The V gene's germline CDR1 is LNHDA and CDR2 SQIVND (reference sequence). CDR3 DNA: TGTGCCAGTAGCGAAACAGGGAGCGTTAATGAAAAACTGTTTTTT. Encoded protein: CASSETGSVNEKLFF.

The chain couples TRBV7-9 to TRBJ1-6, with 8 bases that match TRBD1. V was pared by 1 base and J by 10 bases, with 6 bases of the junction left unmatched. CDR3 length: 15 residues. CDR1 and CDR2 (germline): SEHNR, FQNEAQ (reference sequence). The CDR3 here is CASSLDGTGFSPLHF. CDR3 nucleotides: TGTGCCAGCAGCTTAGATGGGACAGGTTTCTCACCCCTCCACTTT. Full variable domain (missing parts from reference TRBV7-9 and TRBJ1-6): DTGVSQNPRHKITKRGQNVTFRCDPISEHNRLYWYRQTLGQGPEFLTYFQNEAQLEKSRLLSDRFSAERPKGSFSTLEIQRTEQGDSAMYLCASSLDGTGFSPLHFGNGTRLTVT.

This chain connects TRBV28 to TRBJ1-4; tentatively, D is TRBD1 (5 bases). Germline-derived CDR1 and CDR2 are MDHEN and SYDVKM. The CDR3 runs to 16 residues. The ends were cut back, 4 bases at V and 7 bases at J, with 19 bases in the middle. The CDR3 region is CASSSPQGQVGEKLFF. For the CDR3, the DNA is TGTGCCAGCAGTTCACCCCAGGGTCAGGTGGGTGAAAAACTGTTTTTT.

CDR3 protein: CASSPLRSGANVLTF. CDR3 DNA sequence: TGTGCCAGCAGTCCTTTGCGCTCTGGGGCCAACGTCCTGACTTTC. This chain links TRBV27 with TRBJ2-6; D unclear. Deletions cut 5 bases from V and 0 bases from J, with 8 bases between. CDR3 length equals 15 residues. Per the germline V gene, CDR1 is MNHEY and CDR2 is SMNVEV (reference sequence).

The V gene is TRBV28, the J gene TRBJ2-7, with TRBD2 identical over 7 bases. CDR3 length: 15 amino acids. Per germline, CDR1 MDHEN and CDR2 SYDVKM. Unmatched junction bases numbered 6, after V lost 1 base and J lost 3 bases. This chain's CDR3 is CASSLLAGVFYEQYF. The CDR3 region has the DNA TGTGCCAGCAGTTTATTGGCGGGAGTTTTCTACGAGCAGTACTTC.

V is TRBV7-2 and J is TRBJ1-2; 8 bases fit TRBD1. V was pared by 4 bases and J by 7 bases, with 5 bases of the junction left unmatched. Germline-derived CDR1 and CDR2 are SGHTA and FQGNSA. The CDR3 has 13 residues. The CDR3 region has the DNA TGTGCCAGCAGCTCGCAGGGGGCGTTTGGCTACACCTTC. Protein sequence: CASSSQGAFGYTF. The whole variable domain, remainder taken from reference TRBV7-2 and TRBJ1-2, is GAGVSQSPSNKVTEKGKDVELRCDPISGHTALYWYRQSLGQGLEFLIYFQGNSAPDKSGLPSDRFSAERTGGSVSTLTIQRTQQEDSAVYLCASSSQGAFGYTFGSGTRLTVV.

The V and J genes are TRBV5-5 and TRBJ2-1, with 10 nucleotides matching TRBD2. This CDR3 is built from 19 residues. The germline V gene has CDR1 SGHKS and CDR2 YYEKEE (reference sequence). V lost 0 bases and J lost 4; bases outside the gene matches: 13. The CDR3 region has the DNA TGTGCCAGCAGCTTGGTAGGAAGGACTAGCGGACTAGAATACAATGAGCAGTTCTTC. Protein sequence: CASSLVGRTSGLEYNEQFF.

The chain joins TRBV28 to TRBJ1-2, with D maybe TRBD1 (6 bases). The V and J ends lost 3 bases and 8 bases respectively, with 19 bases between them. This CDR3 contains 15 residues. CDR1 is MDHEN, CDR2 SYDVKM, per germline. The CDR3 DNA reads TGTGCCAGCAGTTTTACCGGCGTACAGGGAAGAGGCTACACCTTC. Its protein is CASSFTGVQGRGYTF.

The chain carries TRBV9 and TRBJ1-1; no firm D call. V shed 0 bases and J shed 2 bases, with 11 bases lying between them. This CDR3 has 15 residues. Germline V lookup: CDR1 SGDLS, CDR2 YYNGEE. DNA for the CDR3: TGTGCCAGCAGCGTAGACCGGACGGGAAACACTGAAGCTTTCTTT. Translated, it gives CASSVDRTGNTEAFF.

This chain connects TRBV11-2 to TRBJ2-1; 9 bases are shared with TRBD2. This CDR3 is built from 17 residues. Germline CDR1 reads SGHAT; CDR2 reads FQNNGV. Trimming removed 0 bases from V and 7 bases from J; junction bases left unmatched: 10. The CDR3 nucleotides read TGTGCCAGCAGCTTAGACCCTCTAGCGGGGTATGGGAATGAGCAGTTCTTC. Its translation: CASSLDPLAGYGNEQFF.

This chain joins TRBV27 and TRBJ2-1; D is perhaps TRBD1 (6 bases). Germline V gene lookup returns CDR1 MNHEY and CDR2 SMNVEV (reference sequence). Trimming took 5 bases from V and 2 from J, leaving 13 bases between them. The CDR3 is 15 residues long. For the CDR3, the DNA is TGTGCCAGCAGTAACACAGGGAGTCCCTACAATGAGCAGTTCTTC. Its protein product is CASSNTGSPYNEQFF.

The chain joins TRBV13 to TRBJ1-2; TRBD1 is a possible D gene (5 bases). This CDR3 region has 14 residues. Trimming removed 1 base from V and 3 bases from J, with 9 bases in between. The germline CDR1 and CDR2 sequences are PRHDT and FYEKMQ (reference sequence). The CDR3 DNA is TGTGCCAGCAGCTTAGAGGGGCGGTACTATGGCTACACCTTC. Residues: CASSLEGRYYGYTF.

The chain uses TRBV30 and TRBJ2-7, with 9 bases lining up with TRBD1. V shed 8 bases, J shed 4 bases, and the junction held 3 bases outside the gene matches. CDR3 length equals 11 residues. Germline assignment: CDR1 GTSNPN and CDR2 SVGIG (reference sequence). The CDR3 DNA follows: TGTGCCCTTGACAGGGGGTACGAGCAGTACTTC. Its translation is CALDRGYEQYF. The full variable domain, in which reference TRBV30 and TRBJ2-7 provide the parts outside the CDR3, is SQTIHQWPATLVQPVGSPLSLECTVEGTSNPNLYWYRQAAGRGLQLLFYSVGIGQISSEVPQNLSASRPQDRQFILSSKKLLLSDSGFYLCALDRGYEQYFGPGTRLTVT.

The table lists this clone with a count of one. The chain joins TRBV19 to TRBJ2-5, with 8 bases matching TRBD2. The CDR3 is 13 residues long. Trimming at V came to 10 bases and at J to 4 bases, leaving 8 bases not matched to a gene. Germline V gives CDR1 LNHDA, CDR2 SQIVND (reference sequence). Written as DNA, the CDR3 is TGTGCCACCGCCGGGCTAGCGGGAGAGACCCAGTACTTC. It specifies CATAGLAGETQYF.

The chain recombines TRBV7-9 with TRBJ2-2, with D perhaps matching TRBD1 (6 bases). This CDR3 is built from 15 residues. Trimming cost V 4 bases and J 5 bases, with 14 bases left between them. Per germline, CDR1 SEHNR and CDR2 FQNEAQ (reference sequence). The chain's CDR3 is CASSSDSFVTGELFF. In DNA, the CDR3 is TGTGCCAGCAGCTCGGACAGTTTTGTGACCGGGGAGCTGTTTTTT.

V usage is TRBV18 and J usage is TRBJ1-2; the D gene is possibly TRBD1 (5 bases). The V and J ends lost 5 bases and 1 base respectively, with 14 bases between them. Germline loops: CDR1 KGHSH, CDR2 LQKENI. The CDR3 contains 15 residues. CDR3 region: CASSSTVKYNYGYTF. CDR3 bases: TGTGCCAGCTCATCGACAGTAAAGTATAACTATGGCTACACCTTC.

The genes are TRBV7-9 and TRBJ2-4; TRBD1 matches 8 bases. The CDR3 is 18 amino acids. Germline lookup yields CDR1 SEHNR and CDR2 FQNEAQ (reference sequence). The J segment lost 1 base and the V segment lost 1 base, leaving 9 bases of the junction unmatched. CDR3 loop: CASSLDFAQGAAKNIQYF. The CDR3 DNA sequence: TGTGCCAGCAGCTTAGATTTTGCGCAGGGGGCCGCCAAAAACATTCAGTACTTC.

The chain couples TRBV27 to TRBJ2-7, with 10 bases that match TRBD2. There are 16 residues in the CDR3. Germline loops: CDR1 MNHEY, CDR2 SMNVEV (reference sequence). With V trimmed by 0 bases and J by 2 bases, 4 bases remained unmatched. The CDR3 DNA is TGTGCCAGCAGTTTATCTAAACTAGCGGGGACCTACGAGCAGTACTTC. Its translation is CASSLSKLAGTYEQYF.

The chain combines TRBV13 with TRBJ2-1, with 7 bases matching TRBD2. Germline trimming cut 0 bases from V and 7 bases from J; bases unmatched to any gene: 3. CDR1 is PRHDT and CDR2 is FYEKMQ in the germline V gene (reference sequence). The CDR3 has 14 residues. CDR3 coding DNA: TGTGCCAGCAGCTTAGGGGGAGGGCCGAATGAGCAGTTCTTC. Residues: CASSLGGGPNEQFF.

J is TRBJ2-7 and V is TRBV27; D tentatively fits TRBD1 or TRBD2 (6 bases each). The CDR3 runs 13 residues. CDR1 is MNHEY, CDR2 SMNVEV, per germline (reference sequence). V lost 4 bases, J lost 2 bases, and 9 bases lay in between. The CDR3 loop is CASSWGATYEQYF. CDR3 nucleotides: TGTGCCAGCAGTTGGGGGGCCACCTACGAGCAGTACTTC.